These 24 T cell receptor beta chains came from one sample sequenced in a study of CD8 T cells in Susac syndrome. RNA, at about 0.5 to 1 ug, was reverse transcribed with random hexamers. TCRdb re-called the immunoSEQ multiplex PCR reads with MiXCR, one entry per CDR3 protein. Here the sample spans 160,000 or so distinct CDR3 sequences, around 92% being singletons. Sequencing was done on a sample of CD4+ T cells from PBMCs. Source of these receptors: a human donor in good health.

The chain combines TRBV4-1 with TRBJ2-5, with 7 bases matching TRBD2. CDR3 length: 16 amino acids. Germline CDR1 is MGHRA and CDR2 is YSYEKL. With V trimmed by 4 bases and J by 2 bases, 10 bases remained unmatched. This CDR3 is CASSRSGRGIQETQYF. The CDR3 DNA reads TGCGCCAGCAGCCGCTCGGGGAGGGGAATTCAAGAGACCCAGTACTTC.

The chain joins TRBV28 to TRBJ1-2; 7 bases fit TRBD1. Germline loops: CDR1 MDHEN, CDR2 SYDVKM. This CDR3 has 14 amino acids. The trim removed 5 bases at V and 2 bases at J, leaving 5 bases unmatched. CDR3: CASSHRGANYGYTF. The CDR3 DNA is TGTGCCAGCAGTCACAGGGGAGCCAACTATGGCTACACCTTC.

The chain has TRBV11-2 and TRBJ2-5; TRBD2 matches at 9 bases. The CDR3 contains 15 residues. With V trimmed by 6 bases and J by 3 bases, 8 bases remained unmatched. Germline values: CDR1 SGHAT, CDR2 FQNNGV. CDR3 loop: CASSRRTSVKETQYF. CDR3 bases: TGTGCCAGCAGTCGGAGGACTAGCGTGAAAGAGACCCAGTACTTC.

The genes are TRBV28 and TRBJ1-1, with 8 bases that match TRBD1. J was trimmed by 4 bases and V by 4 bases; bases with no gene match: 8. The germline gives CDR1 MDHEN, CDR2 SYDVKM. The CDR3 is 15 amino acids. The CDR3 DNA follows: TGTGCCAGCAGTTATAACCCTACAGGGGGCACTGAAGCTTTCTTT. This codes for CASSYNPTGGTEAFF.

The chain carries TRBV27 and TRBJ2-7; TRBD2 aligns across 10 bases. Germline-derived CDR1 and CDR2 are MNHEY and SMNVEV (reference sequence). The CDR3 totals 13 residues. V shed 5 bases, J shed 6 bases, and the junction held 4 bases outside the gene matches. The CDR3 DNA reads TGTGCCAGCAGTCAAAGCGGGAGGGTCGAGCAGTACTTC. Translated: CASSQSGRVEQYF.

Only one count was recorded for this clonotype. The chain is built from TRBV15 and TRBJ1-5, with no clear D. The CDR3 is made up of 16 amino acids. Trimming pared 0 bases from V and 0 bases from J, leaving 9 bases between. Germline V gene lookup returns CDR1 LNHNV and CDR2 YYDKDF (reference sequence). In DNA, the CDR3 is TGTGCCACCAGCAGAGATAGCGGACGTAGCAATCAGCCCCAGCATTTT. Protein sequence: CATSRDSGRSNQPQHF.

The rearrangement uses TRBV4-2 and TRBJ2-1, with 7 positions matching TRBD1. Looked up from germline, CDR1 is LGHNA and CDR2 is YNFKEQ. The CDR3 totals 15 residues. V gave up 0 bases and J gave up 3 bases; unmatched junction bases: 2. CDR3 loop: CASSQEWDSYNEQFF. In DNA, the CDR3 is TGTGCCAGCAGCCAAGAGTGGGACAGCTACAATGAGCAGTTCTTC.

The chain uses TRBV4-1 and TRBJ2-2; D is perhaps TRBD1 or TRBD2 (5 bases each). Germline V lookup: CDR1 MGHRA, CDR2 YSYEKL. V was shortened by 4 bases and J by 2 bases, with 20 bases between the two germline ends. The CDR3 has 18 residues. CDR3 nucleotides: TGCGCCAGCAGCCGCCGCCCACCGGGACCGGCCAACACCGGGGAGCTGTTTTTT. Translated: CASSRRPPGPANTGELFF.

CDR3 DNA sequence: TGTGCCAGTAGTATGCAGGGGGCAACTAATGAAAAACTGTTTTTT. It encodes CASSMQGATNEKLFF. The gene calls are TRBV19 and TRBJ1-4; 7 bases are a match to TRBD1. The CDR3 is 15 residues long. V shed 3 bases, J shed 0 bases, and the junction held 1 base outside the gene matches. Germline CDR1 reads LNHDA; CDR2 reads SQIVND (reference sequence).

The chain joins TRBV6-5 to TRBJ1-5; possible D gene TRBD1, 6 bases. The CDR3 totals 15 residues. From germline, CDR1 is MNHEY and CDR2 SVGAGI. V lost 5 bases and J 1 base, leaving 12 bases between the germline ends. The CDR3 loop is CASSANRVSNQPQHF. In nucleotides, the CDR3 is TGTGCCAGCAGTGCCAACAGGGTGAGCAATCAGCCCCAGCATTTT.

This clonotype came up once. The chain links TRBV5-1 to TRBJ1-2; the match to TRBD1 covers 9 bases. This CDR3 is built from 15 residues. Looked up from germline, CDR1 is SGHRS and CDR2 is YFSETQ. The ends lost 4 bases at V and 7 bases at J; junction bases unmatched: 11. This chain's CDR3 is CASSPNLDRGSGYTF. DNA of the CDR3: TGCGCCAGCAGCCCTAACCTCGACAGGGGGTCTGGCTACACCTTC.

V and J are TRBV6-2 or TRBV6-3 and TRBJ2-1; perhaps TRBD1 as D (5 bases). Trimming stripped 5 bases from V and 5 bases from J, with 13 bases between. This CDR3 comprises 14 residues. Germline assignment: CDR1 MNHEY and CDR2 SVGEGT. The CDR3 DNA reads TGTGCCAGCAGTCTAAGGGGCTGGAACAATGAGCAGTTCTTC. It is translated as CASSLRGWNNEQFF.

The chain carries TRBV29-1 and TRBJ2-1; 10 bases map to TRBD2. The V gene's germline CDR1 is SQVTM and CDR2 ANQGSEA. After removal of 7 bases from V and 4 bases from J, the junction contained 7 bases not matched to a gene. The CDR3 covers 14 residues. The CDR3 DNA is TGCAGCGGATACGGGACTAGCGCTTACAATGAGCAGTTCTTC. Its protein is CSGYGTSAYNEQFF.

This rearrangement joins TRBV24-1 to TRBJ2-1; weak D call: TRBD1 (6 bases). The V gene's germline CDR1 is KGHDR and CDR2 SFDVKD. Trimming pared 4 bases from V and 4 bases from J, leaving 7 bases between. The CDR3 runs to 13 residues. CDR3 DNA sequence: TGTGCCACCAGTGAAACAGGGTACAATGAGCAGTTCTTC. Translation: CATSETGYNEQFF.

The gene calls are TRBV29-1 and TRBJ2-5; D is unclear. Trimming left V 2 bases short and J 4 bases short, with 11 bases between. CDR1 and CDR2 from the germline V gene are SQVTM and ANQGSEA. The CDR3 length is 13 residues. CDR3 loop: CSVESPDRETQYF. As DNA, the CDR3 is TGCAGCGTTGAATCCCCAGACCGAGAGACCCAGTACTTC.

V and J are TRBV20-1 and TRBJ1-1; D is ambiguous. Germline V gives CDR1 DFQATT, CDR2 SNEGSKA (reference sequence). The CDR3 consists of 12 residues. V was clipped by 6 bases and J by 2 bases, with 10 bases between them. Written as DNA, the CDR3 is TGCAGTGCCAAGAGCGGCAACACTGAAGCTTTCTTT. The encoded protein is CSAKSGNTEAFF.

This chain uses TRBV6-6 with TRBJ1-5; tentative D call: TRBD1 (6 bases). CDR1 and CDR2 (germline): MNHNY, SVGAGI (reference sequence). The V end was cut by 4 bases, the J end by 3 bases, with 10 bases between. This CDR3 comprises 14 residues. The CDR3 coding sequence is TGTGCCAGCAGTTTAAGGGGGTTCAATCAGCCCCAGCATTTT. Translated, it gives CASSLRGFNQPQHF.

The gene calls are TRBV5-1 and TRBJ2-7; D possibly matches TRBD1 or TRBD2 (5 bases each). Germline CDR1 and CDR2: SGHRS and YFSETQ. This CDR3 region has 13 residues. Trimming took off 7 bases at V and 4 bases at J, with 15 bases between the two ends. DNA of the CDR3: TGCGCCAGCGGGACCGAATTCCCGTACGAGCAGTACTTC. Translation gives CASGTEFPYEQYF.

This chain uses TRBV30 with TRBJ1-2; D may be TRBD1 (6 bases). CDR1 GTSNPN and CDR2 SVGIG come from the germline V gene (reference sequence). The CDR3 loop spans 15 amino acids. The V end lost 1 base, the J end lost 3 bases, and 15 bases lay between the germline ends. CDR3 nucleotide sequence: TGTGCCTGGAGTGAGGGCACGGGGGCTGACTATGGCTACACCTTC. This translates into CAWSEGTGADYGYTF. Filled out from reference TRBV30 and TRBJ1-2, the complete variable domain reads SQTIHQWPATLVQPVGSPLSLECTVEGTSNPNLYWYRQAAGRGLQLLFYSVGIGQISSEVPQNLSASRPQDRQFILSSKKLLLSDSGFYLCAWSEGTGADYGYTFGSGTRLTVV.

The chain couples TRBV13 to TRBJ2-5; D is unclear. This CDR3 is 14 amino acids long. Germline CDR1 PRHDT, CDR2 FYEKMQ (reference sequence). Trimming stripped 2 bases from V and 7 bases from J, with 14 bases between. CDR3 loop: CASSLTSAWGTQYF. The DNA of the CDR3 is TGTGCCAGCAGCTTAACCTCAGCCTGGGGGACCCAGTACTTC.

The chain uses TRBV5-1 and TRBJ2-7, with D perhaps given as TRBD1 or TRBD2 (5 bases each). V shed 0 bases and J shed 2 bases, with 12 bases lying between them. The germline V gene has CDR1 SGHRS and CDR2 YFSETQ. The CDR3 loop spans 15 amino acids. The CDR3 coding sequence is TGCGCCAGCAGCTTGGCGGGGACGGTCACCTACGAGCAGTACTTC. Its translation is CASSLAGTVTYEQYF.

J is TRBJ1-1 and V is TRBV20-1, with TRBD1 as a possible D gene (6 bases). CDR3 length: 15 residues. V dropped 6 bases and J dropped 4 bases, with 21 bases sitting between them. CDR1 is DFQATT and CDR2 is SNEGSKA in the germline V gene (reference sequence). DNA of the CDR3: TGCAGTGCGCGTCCGGGGGGCGCTGGGGGCACTGAAGCTTTCTTT. Residues: CSARPGGAGGTEAFF.

J is TRBJ1-1 and V is TRBV6-6; D gene uncertain. Per germline, CDR1 MNHNY and CDR2 SVGAGI (reference sequence). CDR3 length equals 15 residues. Trimming took off 4 bases at V and 6 bases at J, with 18 bases between the two ends. CDR3 DNA: TGTGCCAGCAGTTCACCGGGAGCAGCCGGCCCTGAAGCTTTCTTT. Translation gives CASSSPGAAGPEAFF.

This chain uses TRBV19 with TRBJ2-3; D might be TRBD1 or TRBD2, each matching 5 bases. Germline V gene lookup returns CDR1 LNHDA and CDR2 SQIVND (reference sequence). V lost 5 bases and J lost 6, with 24 bases in between. The CDR3 has 17 amino acids. The CDR3 here is CASSGDRSSSPMDTQYF. The CDR3 DNA is TGTGCCAGTAGTGGGGACCGATCTAGCTCCCCCATGGATACGCAGTATTTT.